These 15 T cell receptor beta chains were all obtained from the same sample, sequenced in a study of circulating and synovial CD4+ cells in juvenile arthritis. Using immunoSEQ multiplex PCR, the repertoire was profiled, and TCRdb retains in-frame clones only, with some absent. Of approximately 35,000 clones listed, 90% to 95% are singletons. Specimen: CD4+ T cells from blood. Receptors were obtained from a human donor with juvenile idiopathic arthritis.

This chain uses TRBV30 with TRBJ2-3, with a possible D match to TRBD2 (7 bases). This CDR3 has 18 residues. V lost 3 bases and J lost 0, with 22 bases in between. Germline V gene sequence: CDR1 GTSNPN, CDR2 SVGIG (reference sequence). Here the CDR3 DNA reads TGTGCCTGGAGCGCCCGGAGGGGGGGAGACCCTAGCACAGATACGCAGTATTTT. Its protein is CAWSARRGGDPSTDTQYF. The variable domain in full, completed from reference TRBV30 and TRBJ2-3, reads SQTIHQWPATLVQPVGSPLSLECTVEGTSNPNLYWYRQAAGRGLQLLFYSVGIGQISSEVPQNLSASRPQDRQFILSSKKLLLSDSGFYLCAWSARRGGDPSTDTQYFGPGTRLTVL.

The rearrangement joins TRBV6-1 to TRBJ2-7, with TRBD1 as a possible D gene (6 bases). The CDR3 spans 13 residues. The V and J ends lost 9 bases and 3 bases respectively, with 15 bases between them. The germline V gene has CDR1 MNHNS and CDR2 SASEGT. CDR3 bases: TGTGCCAGTCTTCAGGGGATGAACTACGAGCAGTACTTC. Translation: CASLQGMNYEQYF.

The chain joins TRBV13 to TRBJ2-2, with D maybe TRBD2 (5 bases). Germline loops: CDR1 PRHDT, CDR2 FYEKMQ (reference sequence). This CDR3 comprises 14 residues. The V and J ends lost 5 bases and 5 bases respectively, with 12 bases between them. CDR3 region: CASSSKGGTGELFF. The DNA for the CDR3 is TGTGCCAGCAGCAGTAAAGGCGGGACCGGGGAGCTGTTTTTT.

Remarks on this clone: One end of the junction fails to match germline, which may point to a read error. Other DNA sequences in the sample encode the same CDR3. The chain uses TRBV28 and TRBJ2-7; 7 nucleotides agree with TRBD1. CDR3 length: 14 residues. Germline V gene sequence: CDR1 MDHEN, CDR2 SYDVKM. CDR3 amino acids: CASSLRDSIYEQYF. The CDR3 DNA follows: TGTGCCAGTAGTTTACGGGACAGTATCTACGAGCAGTACTTC.

The V gene is TRBV7-6, the J gene TRBJ2-1; 8 nucleotides match TRBD2. V was pared by 3 bases and J by 8 bases, with 9 bases of the junction left unmatched. The CDR3 is made up of 15 amino acids. Germline CDR1 and CDR2: SGHVS and FNYEAQ. The CDR3 sequence: CASSFGTSNMDEQFF. CDR3 DNA: TGTGCCAGCAGCTTTGGGACTAGTAATATGGATGAGCAGTTCTTC.

J is TRBJ2-1 and V is TRBV29-1; 13 bases match TRBD2. The CDR3 covers 17 residues. Germline assignment: CDR1 SQVTM and CDR2 ANQGSEA. J gave up 1 base and V 6 bases, and 9 bases lay outside the gene matches. CDR3 region: CSVTGTSGDQSYNEQFF. As DNA, the CDR3 is TGCAGCGTCACGGGGACTAGCGGGGACCAATCCTACAATGAGCAGTTCTTC.

The V call is TRBV5-4, the J call TRBJ2-1; 12 positions agree with TRBD2. This CDR3 is 16 amino acids long. After removal of 1 base from V and 7 bases from J, the junction contained 6 bases not matched to a gene. The germline V gene has CDR1 SGHNT and CDR2 YYREEE (reference sequence). The DNA for the CDR3 is TGTGCCAGCAGCTTGACTAGCGGGAGGACGTATAATGAGCAGTTCTTC. It is translated as CASSLTSGRTYNEQFF.

This chain links TRBV6-5 with TRBJ2-1; no clear D. The CDR3 has 13 amino acids. Germline CDR1 is MNHEY and CDR2 is SVGAGI. V lost 0 bases and J lost 7, with 7 bases in between. CDR3: CASSYSRTNEQFF. For the CDR3, the DNA is TGTGCCAGCAGTTACTCTCGCACAAATGAGCAGTTCTTC.

J is TRBJ1-2 and V is TRBV27; 8 bases agree with TRBD1. Trimming removed 5 bases from V and 4 bases from J; junction bases left unmatched: 6. Germline CDR1 reads MNHEY; CDR2 reads SMNVEV (reference sequence). The length of the CDR3 is 14 residues. The DNA of the CDR3 is TGTGCCAGCAGTCCTCGGACAGGGCCCTATGGCTACACCTTC. Its translation: CASSPRTGPYGYTF.

This clone was detected once. The chain has TRBV7-2 and TRBJ2-5, with TRBD2 identical over 13 bases. There are 17 residues in the CDR3. Germline V gives CDR1 SGHTA, CDR2 FQGNSA. V was pared by 1 base and J by 2 bases, with 4 bases of the junction left unmatched. In DNA form, the CDR3 reads TGTGCCAGCAGCTTAGTTTTGACTAGCGGGGGGCAAGAGACCCAGTACTTC. Its protein product is CASSLVLTSGGQETQYF.

This clone has just one count. The chain combines TRBV7-2 with TRBJ1-5; D may be TRBD1 (6 bases). CDR1 is SGHTA, CDR2 FQGNSA, per germline. This CDR3 comprises 17 residues. V lost 3 bases to trimming and J lost 0 bases, with 15 bases between them. CDR3 sequence (DNA): TGTGCCAGCAGCTTGGCCGGGACACCATATAGCAATCAGCCCCAGCATTTT. Its protein is CASSLAGTPYSNQPQHF.

The chain joins TRBV6-5 to TRBJ2-3; tentative D call: TRBD1 (6 bases). The CDR3 runs to 15 residues. V gave up 2 bases and J gave up 4 bases, with 13 bases separating them. Germline V gives CDR1 MNHEY, CDR2 SVGAGI. The DNA of the CDR3 is TGTGCCAGCAGTTACCAGCCACAGGGCTCAGATACGCAGTATTTT. Encoded protein: CASSYQPQGSDTQYF.

This chain joins TRBV19 and TRBJ1-2; D not resolved. V shed 3 bases and J shed 0 bases, with 11 bases lying between them. Germline V CDR1 and CDR2: LNHDA, SQIVND (reference sequence). The CDR3 length is 15 residues. CDR3 sequence reads: CASSIPVRANYGYTF. The CDR3 nucleotides are TGTGCCAGTAGTATCCCCGTTCGGGCTAACTATGGCTACACCTTC.

The rearrangement uses TRBV7-2 and TRBJ2-1; weak D call: TRBD2 (5 bases). Trimming cost V 5 bases and J 1 base, with 12 bases left between them. Germline-derived CDR1 and CDR2 are SGHTA and FQGNSA. The CDR3 totals 15 residues. The DNA of the CDR3 is TGTGCCAGCAGCCCGAAAGGAGGATCCTACAATGAGCAGTTCTTC. The encoded protein is CASSPKGGSYNEQFF.

A note on this clone: Other DNA sequences in the same sample also yield this CDR3. J is TRBJ1-6 and V is TRBV28; TRBD1 agrees at 7 bases. This CDR3 region has 14 residues. CDR1 is MDHEN, CDR2 SYDVKM, per germline. Trimming at V came to 6 bases and at J to 10 bases, leaving 9 bases not matched to a gene. The CDR3 protein is CASRIDRARSPLHF. The CDR3 nucleotides are TGTGCCAGCAGGATAGACAGGGCTCGGTCACCCCTCCACTTT.